The 19 T cell receptor beta chains presented below share a single source sample, sequenced in a study of T-cell memory formation after mild COVID-19. MiXCR was run by TCRdb on the 5' RACE reads, yielding one entry per CDR3 protein. The repertoire holds 450,000 to 650,000 distinct CDR3 sequences, with 20% as singletons. Sequencing was done on a sample of PBMCs or a T cell subset sorted from them (not recorded which). The receptors here all came from an adult woman who had mild COVID-19 (a few samples of this study predate the infection). Cell type and time point are not known.

This clonotype was observed a handful of times. The V call is TRBV29-1, the J call TRBJ1-2; D is unresolved. The CDR3 length is 14 residues. CDR1 and CDR2 from the germline V gene are SQVTM and ANQGSEA. V was pared by 1 base and J by 5 bases, with 14 bases between. CDR3 protein: CSVEGVALNYGYTF. The CDR3 DNA reads as TGCAGCGTTGAAGGGGTTGCCTTGAATTATGGCTACACCTTC.

The chain uses TRBV29-1 and TRBJ2-5; 10 bases are a match to TRBD2. The CDR3 consists of 13 residues. In germline, CDR1 is SQVTM, CDR2 ANQGSEA. Losses at the gene ends were 4 bases for V and 5 bases for J; bases not matched to a gene: 4. The CDR3 DNA reads TGCAGCGTTGCCCCGACTAGCGGGGAGACCCAGTACTTC. This sequence encodes CSVAPTSGETQYF. The whole variable domain, remainder taken from reference TRBV29-1 and TRBJ2-5, is SAVISQKPSRDICQRGTSLTIQCQVDSQVTMMFWYRQQPGQSLTLIATANQGSEATYESGFVIDKFPISRPNLTFSTLTVSNMSPEDSSIYLCSVAPTSGETQYFGPGTRLLVL.

This clonotype has only a few counts. The rearrangement links TRBV27 to TRBJ2-4; 9 bases line up with TRBD1. CDR3 length: 15 residues. Germline CDR1 is MNHEY and CDR2 is SMNVEV (reference sequence). Trimming at V came to 3 bases and at J to 6 bases, leaving 6 bases not matched to a gene. The CDR3 nucleotides read TGTGCCAGCAGTTTCATTACAGGGGGCAGAAACATTCAGTACTTC. This sequence encodes CASSFITGGRNIQYF.

This clonotype was recorded at least ten times. The V and J genes are TRBV4-1 and TRBJ2-1; 8 positions match TRBD1. Germline CDR1 MGHRA, CDR2 YSYEKL. The CDR3 consists of 16 residues. V lost 0 bases to trimming and J lost 4 bases; unmatched junction nucleotides: 5. The CDR3 region has the DNA TGCGCCAGCAGCCAAGAACTACAGGGGGGTTACAATGAGCAGTTCTTC. Its protein product is CASSQELQGGYNEQFF.

This chain joins TRBV5-1 and TRBJ1-1, with no clear D. This CDR3 contains 14 residues. Trimming stripped 2 bases from V and 7 bases from J, with 15 bases between. Looked up from germline, CDR1 is SGHRS and CDR2 is YFSETQ. Here the CDR3 DNA reads TGCGCCAGCAGCTTACAGCCATTTTCTTATGAAGCTTTCTTT. This encodes CASSLQPFSYEAFF. Drawing the rest from reference TRBV5-1 and TRBJ1-1, the complete variable domain is KAGVTQTPRYLIKTRGQQVTLSCSPISGHRSVSWYQQTPGQGLQFLFEYFSETQRNKGNFPGRFSGRQFSNSRSEMNVSTLELGDSALYLCASSLQPFSYEAFFGQGTRLTVV.

The chain has TRBV9 and TRBJ2-2, with TRBD1 identical over 9 bases. The length of the CDR3 is 14 residues. V lost 3 bases and J lost 7; bases outside the gene matches: 4. The V gene's germline CDR1 is SGDLS and CDR2 YYNGEE. For the CDR3, the DNA is TGTGCCAGCAGCGGGACAGGGGCGTTCGGGGAGCTGTTTTTT. Translating it yields CASSGTGAFGELFF.

The gene calls are TRBV3-1 and TRBJ1-1; 7 nucleotides match TRBD1. This CDR3 contains 15 residues. CDR1 is LGHDT, CDR2 YNNKEL, per germline (reference sequence). The trim removed 4 bases at V and 10 bases at J, leaving 15 bases unmatched. The CDR3 here is CASSLARGPTIGAFF. The CDR3 DNA sequence: TGTGCCAGCAGCCTAGCAAGGGGGCCTACGATTGGAGCTTTCTTT.

The V and J genes are TRBV12-3 or TRBV12-4 and TRBJ1-2, with no clear D. The CDR3 sequence is 13 residues long. Trimming removed 4 bases from V and 4 bases from J, with 10 bases in between. The chain's CDR3 is CASSSPETYGYTF. In DNA form, the CDR3 reads TGTGCCAGCAGTTCCCCGGAAACCTATGGCTACACCTTC.

The V call is TRBV7-6, the J call TRBJ2-7; 8 nucleotides agree with TRBD2. Germline values: CDR1 SGHVS, CDR2 FNYEAQ. Losses at the gene ends were 3 bases for V and 0 bases for J; bases not matched to a gene: 7. The CDR3 runs 16 residues. The CDR3 sequence: CASSFGGGRSSYEQYF. The CDR3, as DNA: TGTGCCAGCAGCTTCGGGGGGGGACGGAGCTCCTACGAGCAGTACTTC.

V is TRBV5-1 and J is TRBJ2-7, with 15 nucleotides matching TRBD2. Trimming at V came to 3 bases and at J to 7 bases, leaving 5 bases not matched to a gene. CDR3 length: 15 residues. Germline V CDR1 and CDR2: SGHRS, YFSETQ. CDR3 in DNA: TGCGCCAGCAGCTCCGGACTAGCGGGGGGGCAAGAGCAGTACTTC. This codes for CASSSGLAGGQEQYF. Supplemented by reference TRBV5-1 and TRBJ2-7, the full variable domain reads KAGVTQTPRYLIKTRGQQVTLSCSPISGHRSVSWYQQTPGQGLQFLFEYFSETQRNKGNFPGRFSGRQFSNSRSEMNVSTLELGDSALYLCASSSGLAGGQEQYFGPGTRLTVT.

The rearrangement uses TRBV9 and TRBJ2-7; no firm D call. The CDR3 loop spans 17 amino acids. Germline CDR1 reads SGDLS; CDR2 reads YYNGEE. V lost 2 bases and J lost 1, with 19 bases in between. CDR3 DNA sequence: TGTGCCAGCAGCGTTTCCGGTGGCGGCGGCCAATCCTACGAGCAGTACTTC. Translated, it gives CASSVSGGGGQSYEQYF.

The chain carries TRBV5-1 and TRBJ1-2, with D maybe TRBD1 (6 bases). V was cut by 3 bases and J by 4 bases, with 19 bases left in between. CDR3 size: 16 residues. Germline loops: CDR1 SGHRS, CDR2 YFSETQ. CDR3 sequence: CASSSESTGFGYGYTF. CDR3 nucleotide sequence: TGCGCCAGCAGCTCAGAATCAACAGGGTTCGGCTATGGCTACACCTTC.

The gene calls are TRBV18 and TRBJ2-1, with D perhaps TRBD1 (5 bases). The germline V gene has CDR1 KGHSH and CDR2 LQKENI. The CDR3 extends over 16 amino acids. The germline V and J ends were trimmed by 1 base and 5 bases, with 15 bases remaining between them. The CDR3: CASSPLGHKINNEQFF. The CDR3 DNA reads as TGTGCCAGCTCACCACTAGGACACAAAATAAACAATGAGCAGTTCTTC.

The rearrangement joins TRBV5-1 to TRBJ1-4; a possible D gene is TRBD1 (6 bases). Germline V gives CDR1 SGHRS, CDR2 YFSETQ. Trimming stripped 0 bases from V and 7 bases from J, with 13 bases between. This CDR3 is 15 amino acids long. The CDR3 reads CASSLGRQASEKLFF. The CDR3 DNA reads as TGCGCCAGCAGCTTGGGGAGACAGGCATCTGAAAAACTGTTTTTT.

The table lists this clonotype with a few counts. V and J are TRBV20-1 and TRBJ2-7, with 11 bases that match TRBD2. V was clipped by 5 bases and J by 5 bases; unmatched bases: 11. Germline lookup yields CDR1 DFQATT and CDR2 SNEGSKA (reference sequence). This CDR3 region has 15 residues. This CDR3 reads CSAASLAGVLHEQYF. In nucleotides, the CDR3 is TGCAGTGCTGCCTCACTAGCGGGAGTACTCCACGAGCAGTACTTC.

The chain couples TRBV7-6 to TRBJ2-7; possible D gene TRBD2, 5 bases. This CDR3 is 15 amino acids long. V shed 0 bases and J shed 0 bases, with 9 bases lying between them. Germline V gene sequence: CDR1 SGHVS, CDR2 FNYEAQ. CDR3 loop: CASSLATGSSYEQYF. CDR3 bases: TGTGCCAGCAGCTTAGCGACGGGGAGCTCCTACGAGCAGTACTTC.

The gene calls are TRBV9 and TRBJ2-7; no reliable D call. Germline CDR1 SGDLS, CDR2 YYNGEE. Trimming removed 0 bases at V and 5 bases at J, with 9 bases between. The CDR3 spans 13 residues. The CDR3 here is CASSVDLSDEQYF. The CDR3 region has the DNA TGTGCCAGCAGCGTAGATTTGTCCGACGAGCAGTACTTC. Drawing the rest from reference TRBV9 and TRBJ2-7, the complete variable domain is DSGVTQTPKHLITATGQRVTLRCSPRSGDLSVYWYQQSLDQGLQFLIQYYNGEERAKGNILERFSAQQFPDLHSELNLSSLELGDSALYFCASSVDLSDEQYFGPGTRLTVT.

The rearrangement links TRBV6-5 to TRBJ1-1; unclear D gene. V was shortened by 8 bases and J by 0 bases, with 10 bases between the two germline ends. Germline lookup yields CDR1 MNHEY and CDR2 SVGAGI. This CDR3 spans 13 amino acids. CDR3 nucleotide sequence: TGTGCCAGCTGGGCCGGCGTGAACACTGAAGCTTTCTTT. Translated, it gives CASWAGVNTEAFF.

This clonotype was seen a few times. V and J are TRBV12-3 or TRBV12-4 and TRBJ2-1; D is ambiguous. The CDR3 spans 15 residues. V was clipped by 6 bases and J by 7 bases, with 19 bases between them. In nucleotides, the CDR3 is TGTGCCAGCAGGAGATTAGCCGCCGCCGGGAATGAGCAGTTCTTC. This sequence encodes CASRRLAAAGNEQFF.